The rows below give T cell receptor beta chains drawn from one sample of a study of shared clonotypes between healthy human individuals. The repertoire was sequenced with immunoSEQ multiplex PCR; TCRdb's copy has only in-frame clones and lacks some. The sample yields 1.6 million or so clones, roughly 96% seen once. Sequencing input: naive CD4+ T cells sorted from blood. These receptors all come from a man aged 25 to 45 in good health. CDR3s include the opening cysteine and the closing phenylalanine or tryptophan. Each record gives: V gene, clone size, J gene, CDR3 length, D gene, CDR3 DNA, CDR3 protein. A D gene is named only where the DNA matches it firmly. Clone size is shown for a subset of rows, as once, few, many or a class of expanded clone.

v_gene: TRBV7-9; abundance: -; j_gene: TRBJ2-2; len: 16; d_gene: TRBD2; CDR3nt: TGTGCCAGCAGGTCAAGTAGCGGGAGTTACGGCGGGGAGCTGTTTTTT; CDR3aa: CASRSSSGSYGGELFF
v_gene: TRBV7-9; abundance: once; j_gene: TRBJ2-2; len: 15; d_gene: -; CDR3nt: TGTGCCAGCATTTTCCAAACGGGGGTAACCGGGGAGCTGTTTTTT; CDR3aa: CASIFQTGVTGELFF
v_gene: TRBV28; abundance: -; j_gene: TRBJ2-1; len: 15; d_gene: -; CDR3nt: TGTGCCAGCAGTTTCAGGCGGAGCTCCTACAATGAGCAGTTCTTC; CDR3aa: CASSFRRSSYNEQFF
v_gene: TRBV5-4; abundance: -; j_gene: TRBJ2-2; len: 15; d_gene: TRBD2; CDR3nt: TGTGCCAGCAGCTTGGGGGCTAGCGGGGATGGGGAGCTGTTTTTT; CDR3aa: CASSLGASGDGELFF
v_gene: TRBV18; abundance: -; j_gene: TRBJ2-5; len: 14; d_gene: -; CDR3nt: TGTGCCAGCTCACCCCTAGCGATCCAAGAGACCCAGTACTTC; CDR3aa: CASSPLAIQETQYF
v_gene: TRBV10-1; abundance: -; j_gene: TRBJ1-4; len: 14; d_gene: -; CDR3nt: TGCGCCAGCAGTCCGGGACAAGGCCCTGAAAAACTGTTTTTT; CDR3aa: CASSPGQGPEKLFF
v_gene: TRBV7-8; abundance: -; j_gene: TRBJ2-2; len: 17; d_gene: -; CDR3nt: TGTGCCAGCAGCTTGGGGAAAGGCGTCCAGAACACCGGGGAGCTGTTTTTT; CDR3aa: CASSLGKGVQNTGELFF
v_gene: TRBV5-4; abundance: -; j_gene: TRBJ1-2; len: 13; d_gene: -; CDR3nt: TGTGCCAGCACCACCGCGAGCGGAGATCCATACACCTTC; CDR3aa: CASTTASGDPYTF
v_gene: TRBV7-7; abundance: -; j_gene: TRBJ2-3; len: 15; d_gene: TRBD2; CDR3nt: TGTGCTAGCAGCATCGGACTAGCGGGAGTAGATACGCAGTATTTT; CDR3aa: CASSIGLAGVDTQYF
v_gene: TRBV30; abundance: -; j_gene: TRBJ1-3; len: 11; d_gene: -; CDR3nt: TGTGCCTGGAGTGTACAGAACACCATATATTTT; CDR3aa: CAWSVQNTIYF
v_gene: TRBV18; abundance: -; j_gene: TRBJ2-1; len: 15; d_gene: TRBD2; CDR3nt: TGTGTCACAGCCCCACTAGCGGCCTCCTACAATGAGCAGTTCTTC; CDR3aa: CVTAPLAASYNEQFF
v_gene: TRBV2; abundance: -; j_gene: TRBJ1-5; len: 13; d_gene: -; CDR3nt: TGTGCCAGCAGTGAGGTCAGAGAAATGGCCCAGCATTTT; CDR3aa: CASSEVREMAQHF
v_gene: TRBV4-2; abundance: -; j_gene: TRBJ2-1; len: 15; d_gene: -; CDR3nt: TGTGCCAGCAGCCAAGATCTCGCCACCAACAATGAGCAGTTCTTC; CDR3aa: CASSQDLATNNEQFF
v_gene: TRBV10-1; abundance: -; j_gene: TRBJ2-2; len: 13; d_gene: -; CDR3nt: TGCGCCAGCAGTGGAACGAACACCGGGGAGCTGTTTTTT; CDR3aa: CASSGTNTGELFF
v_gene: TRBV7-3; abundance: -; j_gene: TRBJ2-1; len: 14; d_gene: -; CDR3nt: TGTGCCAGCAGCTCAAGCCCGCTAGCAGGTGAGCAGTTCTTC; CDR3aa: CASSSSPLAGEQFF
v_gene: TRBV15; abundance: once; j_gene: TRBJ2-7; len: 14; d_gene: -; CDR3nt: TGTGCCACCAGCAGAGACAGGGTCTCCTACGAGCAGTACTTC; CDR3aa: CATSRDRVSYEQYF
v_gene: TRBV11-2; abundance: -; j_gene: TRBJ2-7; len: 16; d_gene: TRBD2; CDR3nt: TGTGCCAGCAGCTTAGGAAGCGGGAGAATAAACTACGAGCAGTACTTC; CDR3aa: CASSLGSGRINYEQYF
v_gene: TRBV10-2; abundance: -; j_gene: TRBJ2-3; len: 15; d_gene: TRBD2; CDR3nt: TGCGCCAGCAGTGACGCACGGGGGGGCACAGATACGCAGTATTTT; CDR3aa: CASSDARGGTDTQYF
v_gene: TRBV28; abundance: -; j_gene: TRBJ2-7; len: 14; d_gene: TRBD2; CDR3nt: TGTGCCAGCAGTTGGACGGGGGGAACCTACGAGCAGTACTTC; CDR3aa: CASSWTGGTYEQYF
v_gene: TRBV5-1; abundance: -; j_gene: TRBJ2-7; len: 13; d_gene: -; CDR3nt: TGCGCCAGCAGCTCAGGGTGGGCCTACGAGCAGTACTTC; CDR3aa: CASSSGWAYEQYF
v_gene: TRBV6-5; abundance: -; j_gene: TRBJ2-5; len: 15; d_gene: TRBD2; CDR3nt: TGTGCCAGTTTATCTCTAGCGGGAGTGGATGAGACCCAGTACTTC; CDR3aa: CASLSLAGVDETQYF
v_gene: TRBV9; abundance: -; j_gene: TRBJ2-5; len: 15; d_gene: TRBD2; CDR3nt: TGTGCCAGCAGCGTAGTTGCGGGAGGGAGAGAGACCCAGTACTTC; CDR3aa: CASSVVAGGRETQYF
v_gene: TRBV6-5; abundance: -; j_gene: TRBJ2-3; len: 16; d_gene: TRBD1; CDR3nt: TGTGCCAGCAGTTCAACAGGGGCTCTTACCACAGATACGCAGTATTTT; CDR3aa: CASSSTGALTTDTQYF
v_gene: TRBV6-1; abundance: -; j_gene: TRBJ2-7; len: 14; d_gene: -; CDR3nt: TGTGCCAGCAGTGATAGAGGACATTCCTACGAGCAGTACTTC; CDR3aa: CASSDRGHSYEQYF
v_gene: TRBV28; abundance: -; j_gene: TRBJ2-7; len: 13; d_gene: -; CDR3nt: TGTGCCAGCAGTTTGGATCTCTCCTACGAGCAGTACTTC; CDR3aa: CASSLDLSYEQYF
v_gene: TRBV6-1; abundance: -; j_gene: TRBJ1-2; len: 13; d_gene: TRBD1; CDR3nt: TGTGCCAGCAGAGGGACAGGGAGGGATGGCTACACCTTC; CDR3aa: CASRGTGRDGYTF
v_gene: TRBV7-2; abundance: -; j_gene: TRBJ2-1; len: 12; d_gene: -; CDR3nt: TGTGCCAGCAGCTTAGGCCTAGCGCCGCAGTTCTTC; CDR3aa: CASSLGLAPQFF
v_gene: TRBV6-5; abundance: -; j_gene: TRBJ2-7; len: 16; d_gene: TRBD1; CDR3nt: TGTGCCAGCAGTTACTCGAGCGGGACAGGGTCCTACGAGCAGTACTTC; CDR3aa: CASSYSSGTGSYEQYF
v_gene: TRBV9; abundance: -; j_gene: TRBJ2-7; len: 14; d_gene: -; CDR3nt: TGTGCCAGCAGCGTAGGAGTAGAAGCCTACGAGCAGTACTTC; CDR3aa: CASSVGVEAYEQYF
v_gene: TRBV7-2; abundance: -; j_gene: TRBJ1-5; len: 12; d_gene: -; CDR3nt: TGTGCCAGCAGTCCCTACGGGCAGCCCCAGCATTTT; CDR3aa: CASSPYGQPQHF
v_gene: TRBV4-3; abundance: -; j_gene: TRBJ2-1; len: 16; d_gene: TRBD1; CDR3nt: TGCGCCAGCAGCCGGCATACATTGACAGGGCTCAATGAGCAGTTCTTC; CDR3aa: CASSRHTLTGLNEQFF
v_gene: TRBV20-1; abundance: -; j_gene: TRBJ1-2; len: 10; d_gene: -; CDR3nt: TGCAGTGCTAGAGGCTATGGCTACACCTTC; CDR3aa: CSARGYGYTF
v_gene: TRBV5-1; abundance: -; j_gene: TRBJ2-2; len: 15; d_gene: -; CDR3nt: TGCGCCAGCAGCTTGGGCCTTACGAACACCGGGGAGCTGTTTTTT; CDR3aa: CASSLGLTNTGELFF
v_gene: TRBV28; abundance: -; j_gene: TRBJ2-7; len: 17; d_gene: TRBD1; CDR3nt: TGTGCCAGCAGTTTTTTTTGGGTCCAGGGGGAAACCTACGAGCAGTACTTC; CDR3aa: CASSFFWVQGETYEQYF
v_gene: TRBV2; abundance: -; j_gene: TRBJ1-1; len: 14; d_gene: -; CDR3nt: TGTGCCAGCAGTCCTGACAGCCCTGAGTTGAAAGCTTTCTTT; CDR3aa: CASSPDSPELKAFF
v_gene: TRBV5-4; abundance: -; j_gene: TRBJ2-3; len: 14; d_gene: -; CDR3nt: TGTGCCAGCAGCTTAGGGCGTAGCACAGATACGCAGTATTTT; CDR3aa: CASSLGRSTDTQYF
v_gene: TRBV27; abundance: -; j_gene: TRBJ1-5; len: 17; d_gene: -; CDR3nt: TGTGCCAGCAGTCGTTTGGGAAGGCAGGGGACCAATCAGCCCCAGCATTTT; CDR3aa: CASSRLGRQGTNQPQHF
v_gene: TRBV9; abundance: -; j_gene: TRBJ2-1; len: 16; d_gene: TRBD2; CDR3nt: TGTGCCACCGCATCGGGTAGCGGGTCCTTCTACAATGAGCAGTTCTTC; CDR3aa: CATASGSGSFYNEQFF
v_gene: TRBV18; abundance: -; j_gene: TRBJ2-2; len: 13; d_gene: -; CDR3nt: TGTGCCAGCTCACCACAAGGTACCGGGGAGCTGTTTTTT; CDR3aa: CASSPQGTGELFF
v_gene: TRBV5-4; abundance: -; j_gene: TRBJ1-4; len: 17; d_gene: TRBD1; CDR3nt: TGTGCCAGCAGCTTGGGAGGGGTGACAGGGGCGGATGAAAAACTGTTTTTT; CDR3aa: CASSLGGVTGADEKLFF
v_gene: TRBV5-4; abundance: -; j_gene: TRBJ2-5; len: 18; d_gene: TRBD2; CDR3nt: TGTGCCAGCAGCTTGGCGCGGACTAGCGGGACTCGGCGAGAGACCCAGTACTTC; CDR3aa: CASSLARTSGTRRETQYF
v_gene: TRBV7-3; abundance: -; j_gene: TRBJ2-1; len: 18; d_gene: -; CDR3nt: TGTGCCAGCAGCTTAATATCTATGGCGGGAAACTCGTACAATGAGCAGTTCTTC; CDR3aa: CASSLISMAGNSYNEQFF
v_gene: TRBV6-6; abundance: -; j_gene: TRBJ2-7; len: 12; d_gene: -; CDR3nt: TGTGCCTTGGCGGGGGCGCCGGGGGAGCAGTACTTC; CDR3aa: CALAGAPGEQYF
v_gene: TRBV6-6; abundance: -; j_gene: TRBJ1-2; len: 12; d_gene: -; CDR3nt: TGTGCCAGCAGAAGTTCAGGGGATGGCTACACCTTC; CDR3aa: CASRSSGDGYTF
v_gene: TRBV5-4; abundance: -; j_gene: TRBJ2-2; len: 15; d_gene: -; CDR3nt: TGTGCCAGCAGCTTGGAGGGAGGCGTTCCCGGGGAGCTGTTTTTT; CDR3aa: CASSLEGGVPGELFF
v_gene: TRBV18; abundance: -; j_gene: TRBJ2-7; len: 13; d_gene: -; CDR3nt: TGTGCCAGCTCACAAGGGCTGGATTACGAGCAGTACTTC; CDR3aa: CASSQGLDYEQYF
v_gene: TRBV5-4; abundance: -; j_gene: TRBJ1-2; len: 14; d_gene: -; CDR3nt: TGTGCCAGCAGCGATACAGGGAAAACCTATGGCTACACCTTC; CDR3aa: CASSDTGKTYGYTF
v_gene: TRBV4-1; abundance: -; j_gene: TRBJ2-1; len: 11; d_gene: -; CDR3nt: TGCGCCAGCAGTTTCGGGGCTGAGCAGTTCTTC; CDR3aa: CASSFGAEQFF
v_gene: TRBV5-1; abundance: -; j_gene: TRBJ2-7; len: 12; d_gene: -; CDR3nt: TGCGCCAGCAGCTTGGAATCTAGCATGAAGTACTTC; CDR3aa: CASSLESSMKYF